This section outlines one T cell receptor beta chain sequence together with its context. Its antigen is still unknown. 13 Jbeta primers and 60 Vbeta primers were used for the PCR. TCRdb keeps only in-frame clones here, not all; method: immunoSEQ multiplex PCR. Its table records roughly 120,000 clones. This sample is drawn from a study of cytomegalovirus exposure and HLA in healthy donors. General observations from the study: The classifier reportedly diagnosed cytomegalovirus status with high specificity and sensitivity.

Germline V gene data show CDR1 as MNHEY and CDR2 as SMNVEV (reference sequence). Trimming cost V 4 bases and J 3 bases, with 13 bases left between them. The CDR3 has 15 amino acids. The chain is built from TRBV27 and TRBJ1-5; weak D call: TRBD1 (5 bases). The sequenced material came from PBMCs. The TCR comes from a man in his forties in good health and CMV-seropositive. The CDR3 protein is CASSSTGRSNQPQHF. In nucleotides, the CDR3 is TGTGCCAGCAGTTCTACAGGACGCTCCAATCAGCCCCAGCATTTT.